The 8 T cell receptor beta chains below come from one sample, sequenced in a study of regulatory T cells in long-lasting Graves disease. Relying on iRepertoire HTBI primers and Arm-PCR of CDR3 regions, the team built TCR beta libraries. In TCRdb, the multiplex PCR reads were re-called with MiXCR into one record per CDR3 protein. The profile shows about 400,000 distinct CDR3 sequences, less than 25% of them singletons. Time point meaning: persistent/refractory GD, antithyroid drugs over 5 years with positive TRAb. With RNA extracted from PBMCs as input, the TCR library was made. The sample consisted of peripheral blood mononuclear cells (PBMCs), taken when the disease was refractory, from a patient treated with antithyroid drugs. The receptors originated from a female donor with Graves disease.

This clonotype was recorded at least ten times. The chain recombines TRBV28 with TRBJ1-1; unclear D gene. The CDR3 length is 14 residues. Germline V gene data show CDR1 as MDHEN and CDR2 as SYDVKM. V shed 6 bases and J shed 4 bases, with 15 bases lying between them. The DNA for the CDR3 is TGTGCCAGCAGCCCGGCTGTGGATGGCACTGAAGCTTTCTTT. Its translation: CASSPAVDGTEAFF.

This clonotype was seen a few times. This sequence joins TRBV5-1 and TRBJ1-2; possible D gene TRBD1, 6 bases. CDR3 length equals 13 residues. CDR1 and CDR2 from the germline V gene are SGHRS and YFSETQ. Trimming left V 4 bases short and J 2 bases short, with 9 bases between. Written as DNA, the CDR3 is TGCGCCAGCAGCCAGGACAGCAACTATGGCTACACCTTC. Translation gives CASSQDSNYGYTF.

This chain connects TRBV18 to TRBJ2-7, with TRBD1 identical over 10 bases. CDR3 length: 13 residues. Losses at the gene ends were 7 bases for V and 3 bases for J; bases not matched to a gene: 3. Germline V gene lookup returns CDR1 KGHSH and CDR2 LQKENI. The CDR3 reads CASFRDRGYEQYF. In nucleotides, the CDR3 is TGTGCCAGCTTTCGGGACAGGGGCTACGAGCAGTACTTC.

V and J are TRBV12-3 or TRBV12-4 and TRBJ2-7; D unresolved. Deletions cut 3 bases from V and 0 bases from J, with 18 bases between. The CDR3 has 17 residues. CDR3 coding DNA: TGTGCCAGCAGTTTTTCCGCCGGATCCGGGTACTCCTACGAGCAGTACTTC. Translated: CASSFSAGSGYSYEQYF.

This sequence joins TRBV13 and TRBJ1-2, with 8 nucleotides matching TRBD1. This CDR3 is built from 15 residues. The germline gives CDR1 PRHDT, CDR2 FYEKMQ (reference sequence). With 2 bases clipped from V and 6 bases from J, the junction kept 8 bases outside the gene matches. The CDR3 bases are TGTGCCAGCAGCTTACCCCCGGACAGGGAAAATGGCTACACCTTC. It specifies CASSLPPDRENGYTF.

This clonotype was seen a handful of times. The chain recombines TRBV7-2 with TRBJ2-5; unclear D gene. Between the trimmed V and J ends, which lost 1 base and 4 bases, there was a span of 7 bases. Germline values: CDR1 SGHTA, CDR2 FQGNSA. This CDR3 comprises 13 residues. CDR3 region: CASSLVSGETQYF. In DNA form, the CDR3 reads TGTGCCAGCAGCTTAGTCAGTGGAGAGACCCAGTACTTC.

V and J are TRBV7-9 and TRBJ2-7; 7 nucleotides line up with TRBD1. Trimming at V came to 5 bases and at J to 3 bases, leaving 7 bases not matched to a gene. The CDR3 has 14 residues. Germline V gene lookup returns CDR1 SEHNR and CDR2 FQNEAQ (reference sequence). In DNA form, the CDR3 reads TGTGCCAGCAGCCACCTGACAGGGATCTACGAGCAGTACTTC. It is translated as CASSHLTGIYEQYF.

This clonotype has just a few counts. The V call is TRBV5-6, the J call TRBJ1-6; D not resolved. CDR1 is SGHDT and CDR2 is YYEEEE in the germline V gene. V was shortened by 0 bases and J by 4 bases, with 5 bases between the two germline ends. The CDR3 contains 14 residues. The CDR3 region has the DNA TGTGCCAGCAGCTTGGATGTTTATAATTCACCCCTCCACTTT. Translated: CASSLDVYNSPLHF.